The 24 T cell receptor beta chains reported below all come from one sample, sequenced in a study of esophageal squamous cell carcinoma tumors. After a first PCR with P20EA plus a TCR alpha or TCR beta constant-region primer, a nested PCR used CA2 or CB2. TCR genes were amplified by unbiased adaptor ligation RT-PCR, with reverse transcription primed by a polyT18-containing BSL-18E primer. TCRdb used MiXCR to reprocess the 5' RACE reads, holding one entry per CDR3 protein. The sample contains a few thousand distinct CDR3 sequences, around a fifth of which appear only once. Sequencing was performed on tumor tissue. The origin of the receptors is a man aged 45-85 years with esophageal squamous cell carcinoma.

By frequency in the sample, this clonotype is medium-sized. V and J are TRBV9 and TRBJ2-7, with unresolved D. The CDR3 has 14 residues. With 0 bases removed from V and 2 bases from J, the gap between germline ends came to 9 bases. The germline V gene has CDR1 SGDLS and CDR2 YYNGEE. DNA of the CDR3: TGTGCCAGCAGCGTAGACGACTTAACCTACGAGCAGTACTTC. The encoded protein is CASSVDDLTYEQYF.

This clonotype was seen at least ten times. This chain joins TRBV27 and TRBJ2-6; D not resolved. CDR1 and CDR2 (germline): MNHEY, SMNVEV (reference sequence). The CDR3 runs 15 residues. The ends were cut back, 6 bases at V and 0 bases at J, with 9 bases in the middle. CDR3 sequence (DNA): TGTGCCAGCAGGGTTGGGAACTCTGGGGCCAACGTCCTGACTTTC. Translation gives CASRVGNSGANVLTF.

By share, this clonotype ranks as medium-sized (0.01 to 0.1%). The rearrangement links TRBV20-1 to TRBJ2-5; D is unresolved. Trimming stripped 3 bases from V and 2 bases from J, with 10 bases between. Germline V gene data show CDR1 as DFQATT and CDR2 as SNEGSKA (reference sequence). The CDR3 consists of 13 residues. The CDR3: CSASLHPQETQYF. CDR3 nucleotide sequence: TGCAGTGCTAGCTTACACCCTCAAGAGACCCAGTACTTC.

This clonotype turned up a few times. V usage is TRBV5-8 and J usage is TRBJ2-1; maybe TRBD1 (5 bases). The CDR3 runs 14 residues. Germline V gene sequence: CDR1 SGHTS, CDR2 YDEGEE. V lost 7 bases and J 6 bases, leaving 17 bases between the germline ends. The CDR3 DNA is TGTGCCAGCCCGGTGGGCAGGGAAAGCAATGAGCAGTTCTTC. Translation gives CASPVGRESNEQFF.

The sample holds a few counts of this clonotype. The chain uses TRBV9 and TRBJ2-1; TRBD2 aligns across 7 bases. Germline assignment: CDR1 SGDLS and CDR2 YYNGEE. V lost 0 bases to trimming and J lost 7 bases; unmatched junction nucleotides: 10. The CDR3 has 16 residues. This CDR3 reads CASSVGSGIIVNEQFF. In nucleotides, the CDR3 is TGTGCCAGCAGCGTAGGGAGCGGGATTATCGTAAATGAGCAGTTCTTC. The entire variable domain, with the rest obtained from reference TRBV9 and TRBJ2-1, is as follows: DSGVTQTPKHLITATGQRVTLRCSPRSGDLSVYWYQQSLDQGLQFLIQYYNGEERAKGNILERFSAQQFPDLHSELNLSSLELGDSALYFCASSVGSGIIVNEQFFGPGTRLTVL.

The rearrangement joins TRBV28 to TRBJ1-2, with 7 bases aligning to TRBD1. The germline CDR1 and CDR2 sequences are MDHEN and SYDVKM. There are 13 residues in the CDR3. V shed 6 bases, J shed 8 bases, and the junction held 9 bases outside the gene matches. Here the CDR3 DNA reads TGTGCCAGCAGGGCAGGGGGTGAGGACGGCTACACCTTC. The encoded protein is CASRAGGEDGYTF.

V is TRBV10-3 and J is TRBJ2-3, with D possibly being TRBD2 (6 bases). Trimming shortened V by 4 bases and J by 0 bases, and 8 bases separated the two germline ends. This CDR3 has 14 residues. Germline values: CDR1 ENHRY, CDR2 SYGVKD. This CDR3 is CAISGRASTDTQYF. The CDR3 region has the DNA TGTGCCATCAGTGGGAGGGCAAGCACAGATACGCAGTATTTT.

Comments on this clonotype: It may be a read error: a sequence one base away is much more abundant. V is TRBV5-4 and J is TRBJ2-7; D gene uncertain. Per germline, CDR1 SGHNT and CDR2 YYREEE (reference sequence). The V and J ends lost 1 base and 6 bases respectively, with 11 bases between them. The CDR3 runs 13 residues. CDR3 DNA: TGTGCCAGCAGCTTGATGGGTATGTGCGAGCAGTACTTC. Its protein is CASSLMGMCEQYF.

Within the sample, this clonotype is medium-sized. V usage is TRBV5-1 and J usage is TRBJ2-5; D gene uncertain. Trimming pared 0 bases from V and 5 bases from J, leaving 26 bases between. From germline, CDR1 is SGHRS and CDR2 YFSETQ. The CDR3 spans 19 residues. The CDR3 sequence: CASSLERVRQRAARETQYF. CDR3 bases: TGCGCCAGCAGCTTGGAACGCGTGAGACAAAGGGCAGCCAGGGAGACCCAGTACTTC.

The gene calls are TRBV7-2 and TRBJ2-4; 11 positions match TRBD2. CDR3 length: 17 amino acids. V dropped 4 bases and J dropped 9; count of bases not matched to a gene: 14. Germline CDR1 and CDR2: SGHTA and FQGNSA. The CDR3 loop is CASSYVSGRAGSGIQYF. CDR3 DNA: TGTGCCAGCAGCTATGTTAGCGGGAGGGCCGGCTCGGGCATTCAGTACTTC. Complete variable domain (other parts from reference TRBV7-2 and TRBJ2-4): GAGVSQSPSNKVTEKGKDVELRCDPISGHTALYWYRQSLGQGLEFLIYFQGNSAPDKSGLPSDRFSAERTGGSVSTLTIQRTQQEDSAVYLCASSYVSGRAGSGIQYFGAGTRLSVL.

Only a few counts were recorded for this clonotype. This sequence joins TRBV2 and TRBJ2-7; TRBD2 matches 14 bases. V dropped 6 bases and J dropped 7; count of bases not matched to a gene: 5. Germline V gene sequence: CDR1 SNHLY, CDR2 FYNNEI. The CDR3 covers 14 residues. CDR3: CASRGLAGVWEQYF. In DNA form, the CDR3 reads TGTGCCAGCAGGGGACTAGCGGGAGTTTGGGAGCAGTACTTC.

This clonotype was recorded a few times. The CDR3 here is CASSDAVRGEQFF. DNA for the CDR3: TGCGCCAGCAGCGACGCCGTCCGGGGTGAGCAGTTCTTC. The chain has TRBV5-1 and TRBJ2-1; a weak D match, TRBD2 (5 bases). CDR1 is SGHRS, CDR2 YFSETQ, per germline. Between the trimmed V and J ends, which lost 4 bases and 9 bases, there was a span of 14 bases. This CDR3 comprises 13 residues. The whole variable domain, filled in from reference TRBV5-1 and TRBJ2-1, reads KAGVTQTPRYLIKTRGQQVTLSCSPISGHRSVSWYQQTPGQGLQFLFEYFSETQRNKGNFPGRFSGRQFSNSRSEMNVSTLELGDSALYLCASSDAVRGEQFFGPGTRLTVL.

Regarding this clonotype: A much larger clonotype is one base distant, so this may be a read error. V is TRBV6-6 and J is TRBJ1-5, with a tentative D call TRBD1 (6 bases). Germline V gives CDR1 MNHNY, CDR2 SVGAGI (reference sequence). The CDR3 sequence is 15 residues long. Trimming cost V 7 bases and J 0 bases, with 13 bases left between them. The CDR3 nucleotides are TGTGCCAGCAATTCTCGGACAGATAGCAATCAGCCCCAGCATTTT. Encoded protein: CASNSRTDSNQPQHF.

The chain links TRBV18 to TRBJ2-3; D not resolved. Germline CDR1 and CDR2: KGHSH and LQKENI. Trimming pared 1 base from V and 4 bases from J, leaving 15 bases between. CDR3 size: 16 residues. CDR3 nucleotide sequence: TGTGCCAGCTCACCACTTCCCCAGGACGTCTCAGATACGCAGTATTTT. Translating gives CASSPLPQDVSDTQYF. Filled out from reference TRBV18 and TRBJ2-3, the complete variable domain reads NAGVMQNPRHLVRRRGQEARLRCSPMKGHSHVYWYRQLPEEGLKFMVYLQKENIIDESGMPKERFSAEFPKEGPSILRIQQVVRGDSAAYFCASSPLPQDVSDTQYFGPGTRLTVL.

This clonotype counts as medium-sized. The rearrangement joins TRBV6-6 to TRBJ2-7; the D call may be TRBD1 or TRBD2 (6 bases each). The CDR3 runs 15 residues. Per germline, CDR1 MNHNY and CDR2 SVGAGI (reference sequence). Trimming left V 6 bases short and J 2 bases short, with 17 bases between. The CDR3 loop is CASSPGGGTPYEQYF. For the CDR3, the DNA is TGTGCCAGCAGCCCCGGGGGCGGGACCCCCTACGAGCAGTACTTC.

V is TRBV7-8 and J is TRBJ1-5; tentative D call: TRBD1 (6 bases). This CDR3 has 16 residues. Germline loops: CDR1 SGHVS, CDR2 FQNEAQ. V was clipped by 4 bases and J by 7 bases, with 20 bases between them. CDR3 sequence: CASSSSTGRIGQPQHF. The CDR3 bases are TGTGCCAGCAGCTCTTCAACAGGGAGGATTGGGCAGCCCCAGCATTTT.

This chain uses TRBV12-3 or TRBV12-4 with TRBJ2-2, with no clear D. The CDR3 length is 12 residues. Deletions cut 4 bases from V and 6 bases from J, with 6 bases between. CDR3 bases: TGTGCCAGCAGTTATAGGGCCGGGGAGCTGTTTTTT. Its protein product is CASSYRAGELFF.

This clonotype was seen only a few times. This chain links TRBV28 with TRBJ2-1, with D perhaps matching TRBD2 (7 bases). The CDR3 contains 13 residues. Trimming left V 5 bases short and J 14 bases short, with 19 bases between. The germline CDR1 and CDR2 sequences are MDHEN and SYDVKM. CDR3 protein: CASSILGGGRKFF. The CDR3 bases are TGTGCCAGCAGTATACTAGGGGGGGGGAGAAAGTTCTTC.

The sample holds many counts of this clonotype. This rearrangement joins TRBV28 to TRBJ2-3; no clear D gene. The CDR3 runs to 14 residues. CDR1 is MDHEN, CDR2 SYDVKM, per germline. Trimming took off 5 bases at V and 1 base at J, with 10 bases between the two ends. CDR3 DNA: TGTGCCAGCAGTCCAACGGATCGCACAGATACGCAGTATTTT. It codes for CASSPTDRTDTQYF. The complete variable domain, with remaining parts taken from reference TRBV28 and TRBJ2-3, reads DVKVTQSSRYLVKRTGEKVFLECVQDMDHENMFWYRQDPGLGLRLIYFSYDVKMKEKGDIPEGYSVSREKKERFSLILESASTNQTSMYLCASSPTDRTDTQYFGPGTRLTVL.

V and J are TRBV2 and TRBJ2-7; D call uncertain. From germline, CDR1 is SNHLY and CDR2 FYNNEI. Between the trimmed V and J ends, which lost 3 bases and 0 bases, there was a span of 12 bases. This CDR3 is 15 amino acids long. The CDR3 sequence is CASSDQPSRSYEQYF. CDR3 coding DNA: TGTGCCAGCAGTGATCAGCCCTCACGCTCCTACGAGCAGTACTTC. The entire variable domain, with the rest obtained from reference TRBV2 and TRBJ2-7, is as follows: EPEVTQTPSHQVTQMGQEVILRCVPISNHLYFYWYRQILGQKVEFLVSFYNNEISEKSEIFDDQFSVERPDGSNFTLKIRSTKLEDSAMYFCASSDQPSRSYEQYFGPGTRLTVT.

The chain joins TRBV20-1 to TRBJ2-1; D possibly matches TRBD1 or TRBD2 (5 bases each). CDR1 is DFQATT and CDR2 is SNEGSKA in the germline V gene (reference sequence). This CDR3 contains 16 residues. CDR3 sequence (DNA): TGCAGCTGGGGAGTCGGGGCCACAATTACCCACAATGAGCAGTTCTTC. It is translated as CSWGVGATITHNEQFF.

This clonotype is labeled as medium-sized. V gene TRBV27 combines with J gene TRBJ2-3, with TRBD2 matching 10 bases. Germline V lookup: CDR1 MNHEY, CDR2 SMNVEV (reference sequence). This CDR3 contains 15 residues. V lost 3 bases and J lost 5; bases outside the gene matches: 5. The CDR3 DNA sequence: TGTGCCAGCAGTTTCGACCTAGCGGGGGTAGATACGCAGTATTTT. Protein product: CASSFDLAGVDTQYF.

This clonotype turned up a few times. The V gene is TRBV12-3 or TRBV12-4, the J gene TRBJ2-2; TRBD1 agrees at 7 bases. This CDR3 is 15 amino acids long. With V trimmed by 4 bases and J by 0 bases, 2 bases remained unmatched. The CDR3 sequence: CASSWDRANTGELFF. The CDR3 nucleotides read TGTGCCAGCAGTTGGGACAGAGCGAACACCGGGGAGCTGTTTTTT.

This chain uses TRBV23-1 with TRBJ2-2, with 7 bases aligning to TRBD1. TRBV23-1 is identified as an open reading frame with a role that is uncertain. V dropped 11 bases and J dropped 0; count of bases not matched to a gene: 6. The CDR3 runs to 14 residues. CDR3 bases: TGCGCCTCGATGGACAGGCCGAACACCGGGGAGCTGTTTTTT. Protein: CASMDRPNTGELFF.